A selection of T cell receptor beta chains follows, all from one sample in a study of shared clonotypes between healthy human individuals. The assay was immunoSEQ multiplex PCR, and TCRdb's table has in-frame clones only and misses some. This table has about 2.4 million clones, 90% to 95% appearing once. Sample: naive CD4+ T cells from PBMCs. These receptors were collected from a man aged 18 to 30 in good health. Some clones in this sample may be carry-over from other donors' samples. CDR3s include the opening cysteine and the closing phenylalanine or tryptophan. A D gene is named only where the DNA matches it firmly. Rows give clone size only sometimes, using once, few, many, or a class for an expanded clone.

j_call	v_call	d_call	clone_size	cdr3_aa	cdr3_nt
TRBJ2-7	TRBV19	TRBD1	NA	CASSPGQATYEQYF	TGTGCCAGTAGTCCCGGACAGGCCACATACGAGCAGTACTTC
TRBJ1-5	TRBV29-1	TRBD1	NA	CSVGQGVGQPQHF	TGCAGCGTTGGACAGGGTGTAGGTCAGCCCCAGCATTTT
TRBJ1-4	TRBV30	NA	NA	CAWSGGLGNEKLFF	TGTGCCTGGAGTGGGGGACTAGGGAATGAAAAACTGTTTTTT
TRBJ1-5	TRBV2	NA	NA	CASSESGVSNQPQHF	TGTGCCAGCAGTGAATCAGGGGTGAGCAATCAGCCCCAGCATTTT
TRBJ2-7	TRBV5-1	NA	NA	CASSFLVGVMYEQYF	TGCGCCAGCAGCTTTTTGGTGGGCGTGATGTACGAGCAGTACTTC
TRBJ2-1	TRBV4-2	NA	once	CASSQDSLGSYNEQFF	TGTGCCAGCAGCCAAGATTCGTTGGGTTCCTACAATGAGCAGTTCTTC
TRBJ2-1	TRBV11-3	NA	NA	CASSLGYSSYNEQFF	TGTGCCAGCAGCTTAGGGTACAGCTCCTACAATGAGCAGTTCTTC
TRBJ2-1	TRBV5-1	TRBD2	NA	CASSITTSAGVVF	TGCGCCAGCAGCATTACGACTAGTGCGGGAGTCGTCTTC
TRBJ1-6	TRBV11-3	TRBD1	NA	CASSLPLRQGSSPLHF	TGTGCCAGCAGCTTACCTCTCCGACAGGGGAGTTCACCCCTCCACTTT
TRBJ2-3	TRBV2	TRBD2	NA	CASSEGGTFTDTQYF	TGTGCCAGCAGTGAGGGGGGGACCTTCACAGATACGCAGTATTTT
TRBJ1-5	TRBV19	NA	NA	CASKELSPNQPQHF	TGTGCCAGTAAAGAACTTTCTCCCAATCAGCCCCAGCATTTT
TRBJ2-7	TRBV6-1	NA	NA	CASSESRQGLDEQYF	TGTGCCAGCAGTGAATCGAGGCAGGGCCTGGACGAGCAGTACTTC
TRBJ2-7	TRBV7-6	NA	NA	CASSHANGEQYF	TGTGCCAGCAGCCATGCAAACGGAGAGCAGTACTTC
TRBJ1-5	TRBV19	NA	once	CASNGDRIGPQHF	TGTGCCAGTAACGGAGACCGGATAGGGCCCCAGCATTTT
TRBJ1-5	TRBV19	NA	NA	CASSRTAPSNQPQHF	TGTGCCAGTAGTAGGACGGCCCCTAGCAATCAGCCCCAGCATTTT
TRBJ1-4	TRBV9	NA	NA	CATTAVGPRGFREKLFF	TGTGCCACTACAGCAGTAGGGCCCAGGGGTTTTCGGGAAAAACTGTTTTTT
TRBJ2-1	TRBV6-5	NA	NA	CASSRGTGNNEQFF	TGTGCCAGCAGTCGAGGGACTGGAAACAATGAGCAGTTCTTC
TRBJ1-2	TRBV28	NA	once	CASYVGQRNGYTF	TGTGCCAGCTATGTAGGACAGAGGAATGGCTACACCTTC
TRBJ1-4	TRBV19	NA	NA	CASSRPSTNEKLFF	TGTGCCAGTAGTCGACCCTCAACTAATGAAAAACTGTTTTTT
TRBJ2-2	TRBV5-1	TRBD1	NA	CASSQGQLVDTGELFF	TGCGCCAGCAGCCAGGGACAGCTGGTCGACACCGGGGAGCTGTTTTTT
TRBJ2-7	TRBV7-9	NA	NA	CASSLAREQYF	TGTGCCAGCAGCTTGGCGAGAGAGCAGTACTTC
TRBJ1-1	TRBV9	TRBD1	NA	CASSVVAGGNTEAFF	TGTGCCAGCAGCGTAGTGGCAGGGGGTAACACTGAAGCTTTCTTT
TRBJ2-5	TRBV25-1	NA	NA	CASSERNSGTQYF	TGTGCCAGCAGTGAAAGGAATTCGGGGACCCAGTACTTC
TRBJ2-1	TRBV27	NA	once	CASSFDRTNEQFF	TGTGCCAGCAGTTTTGACCGAACCAATGAGCAGTTCTTC
TRBJ1-2	TRBV2	NA	NA	CASSEARAPTF	TGTGCCAGCAGTGAAGCCAGGGCCCCCACCTTC
TRBJ2-3	TRBV15	NA	NA	CATSRDQGGTWAPGRDTQYF	TGTGCCACCAGCAGAGATCAGGGGGGCACTTGGGCCCCTGGAAGGGATACGCAGTATTTT
TRBJ2-7	TRBV6-5	TRBD1	NA	CASSYYGTESYEQYF	TGTGCCAGCAGTTACTACGGGACAGAGTCCTACGAGCAGTACTTC
TRBJ2-6	TRBV5-1	NA	NA	CASSLAVTNSGANVLTF	TGCGCCAGCAGCTTGGCCGTGACCAACTCTGGGGCCAACGTCCTGACTTTC
TRBJ1-1	TRBV9	NA	NA	CASTTGSTENTEAFF	TGTGCCAGCACAACGGGCAGCACAGAGAACACTGAAGCTTTCTTT
TRBJ2-5	TRBV2	NA	NA	CASKWVQGETQYF	TGTGCCAGCAAGTGGGTCCAGGGGGAGACCCAGTACTTC
TRBJ1-2	TRBV28	NA	few	CASSFRQYGYTF	TGTGCCAGCAGTTTCCGACAGTATGGCTACACCTTC
TRBJ1-1	TRBV10-3	NA	NA	CATDDTNTEAFF	TGTGCCACGGACGACACGAACACTGAAGCTTTCTTT
TRBJ2-3	TRBV4-3	NA	once	CASSQENSGGGTDTQYF	TGCGCCAGCAGCCAAGAGAACTCGGGGGGCGGCACAGATACGCAGTATTTT
TRBJ1-2	TRBV6-1	NA	NA	CASSESGYGYTF	TGTGCCAGCAGTGAGTCGGGCTATGGCTACACCTTC
TRBJ1-2	TRBV7-2	TRBD1	NA	CASSVRTGTNYGYTF	TGTGCCAGCAGCGTTAGGACAGGGACTAACTATGGCTACACCTTC
TRBJ2-1	TRBV6-6	TRBD2	NA	CASSFRREGYEQFF	TGTGCCAGCAGTTTTCGGCGGGAGGGGTATGAGCAGTTCTTC
TRBJ2-3	TRBV15	NA	NA	CATSRQDRYTDTQYF	TGTGCCACCAGCAGACAAGACAGGTACACAGATACGCAGTATTTT
TRBJ2-7	TRBV7-2	TRBD1	NA	CASSRDRAGDEQYF	TGTGCCAGCAGCCGGGACAGGGCTGGTGACGAGCAGTACTTC
TRBJ2-5	TRBV9	NA	NA	CASSRGTQETQYF	TGTGCCAGCAGTCGCGGGACCCAAGAGACCCAGTACTTC
TRBJ2-2	TRBV18	TRBD1	NA	CASSPPGTENTGELFF	TGTGCCAGCTCACCACCCGGGACAGAGAACACCGGGGAGCTGTTTTTT
TRBJ2-5	TRBV18	TRBD1	NA	CASSRGSFRDRRYQETQYF	TGTGCCAGCTCACGGGGTAGCTTCCGGGACAGAAGGTACCAAGAGACCCAGTACTTC
TRBJ2-1	TRBV10-3	TRBD2	NA	CAISDILAGALSYNEQFF	TGTGCCATCAGTGATATCCTAGCGGGAGCCCTCTCCTACAATGAGCAGTTCTTC
TRBJ2-1	TRBV4-1	TRBD1	NA	CASSPYRGEQFF	TGCGCCAGCAGCCCATACAGGGGTGAGCAGTTCTTC
TRBJ1-1	TRBV21-1	NA	once	CASSKVNSQGEGVENTEAFF	TGTGCCAGCAGCAAAGTAAACTCCCAGGGGGAGGGGGTGGAGAACACTGAAGCTTTCTTT
TRBJ2-7	TRBV4-3	NA	NA	CASRPPPGGNRSGQYF	TGCGCCAGCAGGCCCCCCCCCGGTGGGAACCGATCCGGGCAGTACTTC
TRBJ1-1	TRBV2	NA	NA	CASEREGTTEAFF	TGTGCCAGCGAGAGAGAGGGGACCACTGAAGCTTTCTTT